One and the same sample provided the 18 T cell receptor beta chains below, sequenced in a study of blood T cell repertoires in COVID-19. Assay used: immunoSEQ multiplex PCR; TCRdb lists only in-frame clones, some missing. The table lists about 240,000 clones, roughly 90% of them singletons. The sequenced material came from peripheral blood. The source is a man in his 60s who had recovered from COVID-19.

V is TRBV12-3 or TRBV12-4 and J is TRBJ2-1, with unresolved D. The CDR3 sequence is 12 residues long. The germline V and J ends were trimmed by 6 bases and 2 bases, with 5 bases remaining between them. CDR3 sequence: CASRATYNEQFF. The CDR3 bases are TGTGCCAGCAGAGCCACCTACAATGAGCAGTTCTTC.

This clone has only a few counts. V and J are TRBV19 and TRBJ1-6, with D maybe TRBD1 (6 bases). Germline V lookup: CDR1 LNHDA, CDR2 SQIVND (reference sequence). This CDR3 comprises 13 residues. V gave up 5 bases and J gave up 9 bases, with 11 bases separating them. The CDR3 reads CASSRDNGSPLHF. CDR3 bases: TGTGCCAGTAGTCGGGACAACGGTTCACCCCTCCACTTT.

CDR3 in amino acids: CASSLPSGLSPSYNEQFF. As DNA, the CDR3 is TGCGCCAGCAGCTTACCTAGCGGTCTCAGCCCATCCTACAATGAGCAGTTCTTC. The chain uses TRBV5-1 and TRBJ2-1, with 7 positions matching TRBD2. With V trimmed by 2 bases and J by 1 base, 12 bases remained unmatched. Per germline, CDR1 SGHRS and CDR2 YFSETQ. The CDR3 length is 18 residues.

The V gene is TRBV14, the J gene TRBJ2-2, with no clear D. Deletions cut 3 bases from V and 5 bases from J, with 19 bases between. This CDR3 spans 17 amino acids. Germline CDR1 and CDR2: SGHDN and FVKESK. CDR3 in amino acids: CASSHLQTRTSTGELFF. The DNA of the CDR3 is TGTGCCAGCAGCCACCTACAGACCCGAACCAGTACCGGGGAGCTGTTTTTT.

This chain connects TRBV10-3 to TRBJ1-1; 7 positions match TRBD1. J was trimmed by 6 bases and V by 4 bases; bases with no gene match: 8. This CDR3 is built from 14 residues. The V gene's germline CDR1 is ENHRY and CDR2 SYGVKD. CDR3 DNA sequence: TGTGCCATCAGTGGGGACAGATTTGCCGCTGAAGCTTTCTTT. Amino acid sequence: CAISGDRFAAEAFF.

The CDR3 nucleotides read TGTGCCACCAGTGATTCCGCAGTTCAAGAGACCCAGTACTTC. Amino acids: CATSDSAVQETQYF. The chain is built from TRBV24-1 and TRBJ2-5, with D hard to call. Germline CDR1 is KGHDR and CDR2 is SFDVKD. Trimming shortened V by 2 bases and J by 2 bases, and 8 bases separated the two germline ends. The CDR3 loop spans 14 amino acids.

The rearrangement joins TRBV7-2 to TRBJ2-1; the D gene is possibly TRBD2 (6 bases). Trimming took 3 bases from V and 7 from J, leaving 22 bases between them. Germline CDR1 SGHTA, CDR2 FQGNSA. The length of the CDR3 is 17 residues. The CDR3 sequence: CASSLEGSGHGINEQFF. The CDR3, as DNA: TGTGCCAGCAGCTTGGAGGGGTCCGGACACGGGATAAATGAGCAGTTCTTC.

V and J are TRBV6-5 and TRBJ1-1; D ambiguous. The CDR3 is 13 amino acids. Germline values: CDR1 MNHEY, CDR2 SVGAGI. V was shortened by 6 bases and J by 5 bases, with 13 bases between the two germline ends. The DNA of the CDR3 is TGTGCCAGCAGGTTACAGCAGTATACTGAAGCTTTCTTT. Residues: CASRLQQYTEAFF.

A note on this clone: Other DNA sequences of this sample code for an identical CDR3. V is TRBV5-1 and J is TRBJ1-2; no clear D. The CDR3 is 12 residues long. The germline CDR1 and CDR2 sequences are SGHRS and YFSETQ. Trimming left V 2 bases short and J 4 bases short, with 6 bases between. CDR3 coding DNA: TGCGCCAGCAGCTTAGAGGGCTATGGCTACACCTTC. As protein: CASSLEGYGYTF.

The count of this clone is one. Within the sample, other DNA sequences also encode this same CDR3. The chain combines TRBV19 with TRBJ2-2, with D possibly TRBD2 on 6 matching bases. This CDR3 has 14 residues. V lost 3 bases and J 5 bases, leaving 10 bases between the germline ends. The germline gives CDR1 LNHDA, CDR2 SQIVND (reference sequence). CDR3 in amino acids: CASSMGTGTGELFF. CDR3 DNA: TGTGCCAGTAGTATGGGGACTGGTACCGGGGAGCTGTTTTTT.

The chain uses TRBV7-2 and TRBJ2-3; D remains unclear. CDR3 length: 13 residues. Trimming removed 3 bases from V and 3 bases from J, with 7 bases in between. CDR1 is SGHTA, CDR2 FQGNSA, per germline. The CDR3 DNA follows: TGTGCCAGCAGCTTGAGTATAACAGATACGCAGTATTTT. Amino acids: CASSLSITDTQYF. The full variable domain, in which reference TRBV7-2 and TRBJ2-3 provide the parts outside the CDR3, is GAGVSQSPSNKVTEKGKDVELRCDPISGHTALYWYRQSLGQGLEFLIYFQGNSAPDKSGLPSDRFSAERTGGSVSTLTIQRTQQEDSAVYLCASSLSITDTQYFGPGTRLTVL.

There are a few counts of this clone. The chain combines TRBV27 with TRBJ1-2, with 10 positions matching TRBD1. Germline assignment: CDR1 MNHEY and CDR2 SMNVEV (reference sequence). V was pared by 3 bases and J by 5 bases, with 6 bases of the junction left unmatched. The CDR3 has 15 residues. The CDR3 DNA sequence: TGTGCCAGCAGTTTGGGACAGGGGATAAGTTATGGCTACACCTTC. Protein: CASSLGQGISYGYTF.

The chain recombines TRBV7-9 with TRBJ1-6; the match to TRBD1 covers 7 bases. The trim removed 5 bases at V and 7 bases at J, leaving 5 bases unmatched. This CDR3 has 14 residues. From germline, CDR1 is SEHNR and CDR2 FQNEAQ (reference sequence). CDR3 sequence: CASSPGGSNSPLHF. CDR3 sequence (DNA): TGTGCCAGCAGCCCAGGGGGGAGCAATTCACCCCTCCACTTT.

V usage is TRBV6-4 and J usage is TRBJ1-5; D is uncertain. V lost 2 bases and J lost 7, with 9 bases in between. Germline V lookup: CDR1 MRHNA, CDR2 SNTAGT. The CDR3 loop spans 13 amino acids. The CDR3 coding sequence is TGTGCCAGCAGTGACAGGGCGGGACAGCCCCAGCATTTT. Translated: CASSDRAGQPQHF.

This clone came up once. The rearrangement links TRBV5-5 to TRBJ1-6; 9 bases match TRBD1. V gave up 4 bases and J gave up 9 bases; unmatched junction bases: 5. This CDR3 is built from 14 residues. CDR1 is SGHKS, CDR2 YYEKEE, per germline (reference sequence). The CDR3 nucleotides are TGTGCCAGCAGCACCGGGACAGGGATTTCACCCCTCCACTTT. It translates to CASSTGTGISPLHF.

This chain uses TRBV3-1 (or the pseudogene TRBV3-2) with TRBJ1-2; D call uncertain. The V and J ends lost 0 bases and 8 bases respectively, with 7 bases between them. Per the germline V gene, CDR1 is LGHDT and CDR2 is YNNKEL (reference sequence). CDR3 size: 12 residues. CDR3 loop: CASSQDERGYTF. DNA for the CDR3: TGTGCCAGCAGCCAAGATGAGAGGGGCTACACCTTC.

This clone was seen a single time. The chain links TRBV10-1 to TRBJ1-1; D is undetermined. Trimming took 5 bases from V and 10 from J, leaving 17 bases between them. The CDR3 is 13 amino acids. The germline V gene encodes CDR1 WNHNN and CDR2 SYGVQD (reference sequence). The DNA for the CDR3 is TGCGCCAGCAGTCCCCAGCGGGGAGAGGTAGCTTTCTTT. This translates into CASSPQRGEVAFF.

The rearrangement links TRBV5-1 to TRBJ1-2; the D gene is possibly TRBD1 (6 bases). Trimming took 5 bases from V and 6 from J, leaving 14 bases between them. This CDR3 comprises 13 residues. Germline V CDR1 and CDR2: SGHRS, YFSETQ. The CDR3 region is CASSTDSPDGYTF. The CDR3 DNA follows: TGCGCCAGCAGTACGGACAGCCCTGATGGCTACACCTTC.